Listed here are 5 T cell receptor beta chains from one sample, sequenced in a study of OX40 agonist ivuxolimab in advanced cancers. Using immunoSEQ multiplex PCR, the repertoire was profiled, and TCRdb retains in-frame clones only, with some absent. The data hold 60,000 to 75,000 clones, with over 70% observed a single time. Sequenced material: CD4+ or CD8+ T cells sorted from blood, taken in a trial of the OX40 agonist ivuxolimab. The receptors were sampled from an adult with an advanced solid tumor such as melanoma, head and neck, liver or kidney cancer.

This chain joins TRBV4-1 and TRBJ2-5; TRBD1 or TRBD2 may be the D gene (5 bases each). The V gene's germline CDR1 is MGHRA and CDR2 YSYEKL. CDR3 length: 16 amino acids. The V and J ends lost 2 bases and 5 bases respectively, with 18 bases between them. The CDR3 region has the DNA TGCGCCAGCAGCCAACTTCCGGGGCTGTTAGGGGAGACCCAGTACTTC. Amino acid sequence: CASSQLPGLLGETQYF.

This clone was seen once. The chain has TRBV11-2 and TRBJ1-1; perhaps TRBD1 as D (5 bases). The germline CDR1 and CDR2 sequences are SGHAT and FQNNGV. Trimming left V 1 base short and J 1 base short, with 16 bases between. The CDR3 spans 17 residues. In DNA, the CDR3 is TGTGCCAGCAGCTTAGTCTGGGCAGGGTCGGGGAACACTGAAGCTTTCTTT. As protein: CASSLVWAGSGNTEAFF.

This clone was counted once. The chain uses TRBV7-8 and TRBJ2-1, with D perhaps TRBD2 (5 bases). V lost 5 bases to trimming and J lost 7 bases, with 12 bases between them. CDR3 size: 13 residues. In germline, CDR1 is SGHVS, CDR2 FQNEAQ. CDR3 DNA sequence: TGTGCCAGCAGCGTCGGGGTTGGAAATGAGCAGTTCTTC. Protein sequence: CASSVGVGNEQFF.

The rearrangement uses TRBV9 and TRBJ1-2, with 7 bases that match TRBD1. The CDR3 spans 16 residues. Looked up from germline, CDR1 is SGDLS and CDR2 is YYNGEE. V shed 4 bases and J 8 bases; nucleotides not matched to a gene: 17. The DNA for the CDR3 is TGTGCCAGCAGCCCCGTAGCCCTTGAGACAGGGTACGGCTACACCTTC. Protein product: CASSPVALETGYGYTF.

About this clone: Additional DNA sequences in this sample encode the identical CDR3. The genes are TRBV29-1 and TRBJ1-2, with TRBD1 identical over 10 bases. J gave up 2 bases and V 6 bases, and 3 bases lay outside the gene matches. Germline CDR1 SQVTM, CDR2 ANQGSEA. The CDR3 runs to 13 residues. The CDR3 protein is CSVPGQGNYGYTF. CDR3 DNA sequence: TGCAGCGTCCCGGGACAGGGGAACTATGGCTACACCTTC.